This T cell receptor (beta chain) was identified during a study of T-cell reconstitution after alpha-beta-depleted transplantation in children. This clonotype has a handful of counts. Preparation of the TCRbeta library was carried out with unique molecular identifiers. TCRdb redid the calling of the PCR reads with MiXCR, one entry per CDR3 protein. This sample has hundreds of thousands of distinct CDR3 sequences, with 9.9% found just once. Trimming removed 2 bases from V and 3 bases from J, with 7 bases in between. Germline V CDR1 and CDR2: SQVTM, ANQGSEA. The CDR3 extends over 12 amino acids. The chain uses TRBV29-1 and TRBJ2-5; no clear D gene. The source is a human donor who donated a stem cell graft to a child with SCID. The sample was PBMCs from the stem cell graft donor, taken from the stem cell graft. This chain's CDR3 is CSVEYAEETQYF. The CDR3 DNA is TGCAGCGTTGAATACGCCGAAGAGACCCAGTACTTC.